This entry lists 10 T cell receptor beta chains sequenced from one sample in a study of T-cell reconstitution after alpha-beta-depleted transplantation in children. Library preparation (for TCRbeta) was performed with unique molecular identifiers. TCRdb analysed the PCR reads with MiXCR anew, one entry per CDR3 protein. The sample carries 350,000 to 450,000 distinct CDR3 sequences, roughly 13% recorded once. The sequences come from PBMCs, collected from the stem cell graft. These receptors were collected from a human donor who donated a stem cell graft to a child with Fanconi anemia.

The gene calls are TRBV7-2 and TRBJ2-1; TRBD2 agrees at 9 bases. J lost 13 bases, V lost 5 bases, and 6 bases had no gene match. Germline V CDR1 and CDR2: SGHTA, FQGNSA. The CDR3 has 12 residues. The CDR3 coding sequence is TGTGCCAGCAGCCTCAGCGGGGGGAATCAGTTCTTC. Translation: CASSLSGGNQFF.

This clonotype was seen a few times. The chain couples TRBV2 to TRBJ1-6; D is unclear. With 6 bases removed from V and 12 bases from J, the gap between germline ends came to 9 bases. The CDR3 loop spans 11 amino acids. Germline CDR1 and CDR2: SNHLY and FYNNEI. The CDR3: CASSPFGPLHF. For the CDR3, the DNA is TGTGCCAGCAGCCCTTTCGGACCCCTCCACTTT. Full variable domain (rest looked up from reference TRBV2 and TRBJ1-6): EPEVTQTPSHQVTQMGQEVILRCVPISNHLYFYWYRQILGQKVEFLVSFYNNEISEKSEIFDDQFSVERPDGSNFTLKIRSTKLEDSAMYFCASSPFGPLHFGNGTRLTVT.

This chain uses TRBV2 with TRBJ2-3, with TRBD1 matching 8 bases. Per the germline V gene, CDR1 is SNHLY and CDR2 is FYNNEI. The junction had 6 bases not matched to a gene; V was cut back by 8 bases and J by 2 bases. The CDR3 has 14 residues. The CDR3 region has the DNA TGTGCCAGCGGGGGACAGGAGTTCACAGATACGCAGTATTTT. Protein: CASGGQEFTDTQYF.

For the CDR3, the DNA is TGTGCCAGTAGTATCGACAACCGGTTCATCTATGGCTACACCTTC. Encoded protein: CASSIDNRFIYGYTF. V gene TRBV19 combines with J gene TRBJ1-2; no firm D call. The CDR3 covers 15 residues. Germline V lookup: CDR1 LNHDA, CDR2 SQIVND (reference sequence). Trimming cost V 3 bases and J 4 bases, with 15 bases left between them.

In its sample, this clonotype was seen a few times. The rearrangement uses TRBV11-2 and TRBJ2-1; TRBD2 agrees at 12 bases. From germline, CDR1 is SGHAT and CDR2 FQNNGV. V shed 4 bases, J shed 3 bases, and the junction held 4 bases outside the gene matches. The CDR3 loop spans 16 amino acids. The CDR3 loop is CASSSRTSGNYNEQFF. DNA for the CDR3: TGTGCCAGCAGCTCCCGGACTAGCGGGAACTACAATGAGCAGTTCTTC.

The CDR3 is CSVSYGSYGDTEAFF. The CDR3 DNA reads as TGCTCCGTTAGTTACGGATCCTATGGCGACACTGAAGCTTTCTTT. The V and J genes are TRBV29-1 and TRBJ1-1, with D unresolved. This CDR3 region has 15 residues. Germline values: CDR1 SQVTM, CDR2 ANQGSEA.

The CDR3, as DNA: TGTGCCACCGCGTACGTCGAGGGTTCACCCCTCCACTTT. Translated, it gives CATAYVEGSPLHF. The V and J genes are TRBV10-3 and TRBJ1-6; no firm D call. CDR3 size: 13 residues. V was cut by 10 bases and J by 9 bases, with 16 bases left in between. CDR1 is ENHRY and CDR2 is SYGVKD in the germline V gene.

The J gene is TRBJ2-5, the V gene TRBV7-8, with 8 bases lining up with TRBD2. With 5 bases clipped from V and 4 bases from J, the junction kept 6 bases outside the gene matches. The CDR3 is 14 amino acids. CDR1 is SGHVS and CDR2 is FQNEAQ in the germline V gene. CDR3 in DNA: TGTGCCAGCAGCCCCAGCGGGGGTGGAGAGACCCAGTACTTC. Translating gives CASSPSGGGETQYF.

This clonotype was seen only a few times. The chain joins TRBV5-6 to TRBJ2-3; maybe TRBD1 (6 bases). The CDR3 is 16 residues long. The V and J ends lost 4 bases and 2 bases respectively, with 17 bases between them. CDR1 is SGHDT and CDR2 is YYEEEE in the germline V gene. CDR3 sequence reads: CASSPMQGTLTDTQYF. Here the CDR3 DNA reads TGTGCCAGCAGCCCAATGCAGGGGACACTCACAGATACGCAGTATTTT.

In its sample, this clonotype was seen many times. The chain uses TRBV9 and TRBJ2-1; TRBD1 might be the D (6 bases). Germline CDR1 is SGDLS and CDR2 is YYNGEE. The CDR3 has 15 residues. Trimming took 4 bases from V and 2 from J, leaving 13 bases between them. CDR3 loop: CASSTQGSPYNEQFF. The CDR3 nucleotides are TGTGCCAGCAGCACACAGGGTAGCCCCTACAATGAGCAGTTCTTC.